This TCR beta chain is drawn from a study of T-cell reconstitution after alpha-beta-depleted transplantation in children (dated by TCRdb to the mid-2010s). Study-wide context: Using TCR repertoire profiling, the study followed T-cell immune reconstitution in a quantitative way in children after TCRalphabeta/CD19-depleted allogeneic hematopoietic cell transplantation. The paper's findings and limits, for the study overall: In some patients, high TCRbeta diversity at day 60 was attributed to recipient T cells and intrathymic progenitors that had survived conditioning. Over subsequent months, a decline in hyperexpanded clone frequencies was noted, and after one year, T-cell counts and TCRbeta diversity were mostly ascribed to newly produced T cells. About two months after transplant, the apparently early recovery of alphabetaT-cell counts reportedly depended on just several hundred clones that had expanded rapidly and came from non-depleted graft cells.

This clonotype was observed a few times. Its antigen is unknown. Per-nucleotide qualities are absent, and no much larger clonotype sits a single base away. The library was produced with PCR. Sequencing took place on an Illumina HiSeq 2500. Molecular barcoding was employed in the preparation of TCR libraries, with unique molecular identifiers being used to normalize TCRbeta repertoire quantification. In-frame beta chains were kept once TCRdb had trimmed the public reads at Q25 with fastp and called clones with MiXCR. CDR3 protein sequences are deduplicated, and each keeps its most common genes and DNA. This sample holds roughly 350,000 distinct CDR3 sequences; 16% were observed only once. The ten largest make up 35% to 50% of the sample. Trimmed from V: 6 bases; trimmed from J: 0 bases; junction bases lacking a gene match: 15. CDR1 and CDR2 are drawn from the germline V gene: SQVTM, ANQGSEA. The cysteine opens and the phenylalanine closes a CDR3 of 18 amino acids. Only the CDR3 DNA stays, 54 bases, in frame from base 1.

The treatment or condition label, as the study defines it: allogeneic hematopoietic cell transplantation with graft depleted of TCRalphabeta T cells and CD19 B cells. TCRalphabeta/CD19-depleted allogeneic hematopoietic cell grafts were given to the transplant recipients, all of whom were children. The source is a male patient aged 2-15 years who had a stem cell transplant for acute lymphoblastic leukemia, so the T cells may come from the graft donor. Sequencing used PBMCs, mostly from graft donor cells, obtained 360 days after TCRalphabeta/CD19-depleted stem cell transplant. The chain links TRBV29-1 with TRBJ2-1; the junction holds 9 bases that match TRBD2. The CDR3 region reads CSVRGREGNRSSYNEQFF. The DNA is TGCAGCGTGAGGGGGCGGGAGGGCAATAGGAGCTCCTACAATGAGCAGTTCTTC.